The 9 T cell receptor beta chains below come from one sample, sequenced in a study of blood T cell repertoires in COVID-19. Some clones are missing from TCRdb's copy, which holds only in-frame ones; the method was immunoSEQ multiplex PCR. The repertoire holds some 170,000 clones, with around 84% as singletons. Sequenced: PBMCs or T cells enriched from blood (not recorded which). These receptors were collected from a man between 50 and 59 years old who had recovered from COVID-19.

The chain employs TRBV5-1 and TRBJ1-1; D possibly corresponds to TRBD1 (6 bases). Trimming took 4 bases from V and 2 from J, leaving 12 bases between them. Germline values: CDR1 SGHRS, CDR2 YFSETQ. This CDR3 region has 14 residues. CDR3 sequence (DNA): TGCGCCAGCAGCCTGGACAGTACAAACACTGAAGCTTTCTTT. Its translation: CASSLDSTNTEAFF.

This clone was observed many times. The genes are TRBV5-1 and TRBJ2-7; 7 bases map to TRBD1. The V and J ends lost 3 bases and 4 bases, in that order; junction bases with no gene match: 16. The germline CDR1 and CDR2 sequences are SGHRS and YFSETQ. The CDR3 totals 17 residues. The DNA of the CDR3 is TGCGCCAGCAGCTGGGCGACAGGGTTCCAGCAGTCATACGAGCAGTACTTC. It yields the protein CASSWATGFQQSYEQYF. The variable domain in full, with the rest retrieved from reference TRBV5-1 and TRBJ2-7, is KAGVTQTPRYLIKTRGQQVTLSCSPISGHRSVSWYQQTPGQGLQFLFEYFSETQRNKGNFPGRFSGRQFSNSRSEMNVSTLELGDSALYLCASSWATGFQQSYEQYFGPGTRLTVT.

The chain couples TRBV11-2 to TRBJ1-2; TRBD1 aligns across 9 bases. CDR1 is SGHAT, CDR2 FQNNGV, per germline. V was pared by 5 bases and J by 6 bases, with 10 bases of the junction left unmatched. This CDR3 is 15 amino acids long. This chain's CDR3 is CASSPNRDRVHGYTF. DNA of the CDR3: TGTGCCAGCAGCCCAAACCGGGACAGGGTTCATGGCTACACCTTC.

The chain has TRBV5-5 and TRBJ1-5; no clear D gene. CDR3 length: 15 amino acids. With 2 bases removed from V and 11 bases from J, the gap between germline ends came to 20 bases. CDR1 and CDR2 from the germline V gene are SGHKS and YYEKEE (reference sequence). The CDR3: CASSFSGGPPSAQHF. The CDR3 DNA follows: TGTGCCAGCAGCTTTTCAGGAGGGCCCCCTTCAGCCCAGCATTTT.

The chain recombines TRBV14 with TRBJ2-7; perhaps TRBD1 as D (6 bases). V gave up 1 base and J gave up 3 bases, with 13 bases separating them. This CDR3 region has 15 residues. Germline V gene sequence: CDR1 SGHDN, CDR2 FVKESK. CDR3 amino acids: CASSQVGQGNYEQYF. The CDR3 nucleotides read TGTGCCAGCAGCCAAGTCGGGCAGGGGAACTACGAGCAGTACTTC.

This chain links TRBV24-1 with TRBJ1-2; D not certain. Trimming cost V 4 bases and J 3 bases, with 20 bases left between them. Germline CDR1 is KGHDR and CDR2 is SFDVKD. CDR3 length: 17 amino acids. CDR3 sequence reads: CATSDRPGVRPDYGYTF. CDR3 DNA sequence: TGTGCCACCAGTGACCGGCCCGGGGTCCGGCCAGACTATGGCTACACCTTC.

V usage is TRBV29-1 and J usage is TRBJ1-2; D unresolved. The ends were cut back, 5 bases at V and 4 bases at J, with 14 bases in the middle. Germline V gene lookup returns CDR1 SQVTM and CDR2 ANQGSEA. The CDR3 consists of 13 residues. The DNA of the CDR3 is TGCAGCGTTTCTCTCGGGAGCGGCTATGGCTACACCTTC. Its protein is CSVSLGSGYGYTF.

This chain uses TRBV14 with TRBJ2-7; 9 bases are a match to TRBD1. The CDR3 runs 14 residues. Germline CDR1 and CDR2: SGHDN and FVKESK. Trimming removed 3 bases from V and 5 bases from J; junction bases left unmatched: 5. The CDR3 sequence is CASSQNRGRDEQYF. Written as DNA, the CDR3 is TGTGCCAGCAGCCAGAACAGGGGGCGCGACGAGCAGTACTTC.

This clone was counted a single time. This chain links TRBV30 with TRBJ1-1; tentative D call: TRBD1 (5 bases). From germline, CDR1 is GTSNPN and CDR2 SVGIG (reference sequence). The V gene lost 1 base and the J gene lost 3 bases, with 9 bases spanning the gap. The CDR3 is 13 amino acids. In nucleotides, the CDR3 is TGTGCCTGGAGTGCTCAGGGTTACACTGAAGCTTTCTTT. It translates to CAWSAQGYTEAFF.